Listed below are T cell receptor beta chains from one sample, sequenced in a study of technical replicates of blood from a handful of donors. TCRdb's table, derived via immunoSEQ multiplex PCR, lists solely in-frame clones and lacks some. This table holds about 82,000 clones, approximately 94% found once. The sample consisted of T cells isolated from PBMCs. The source of these receptors is a human donor in good health. CDR3s include the opening cysteine and the closing phenylalanine or tryptophan. The D gene is left open where the match is weak. Some rows have no size entry. The others give once, few or many, or a class for an expanded clone.

NA TRBJ1-2 TRBV27 NA TGTGCCAGCAGTTCCTCTGCGGGCAGCTTGGGTGGCTACACCTTC CASSSSAGSLGGYTF
NA TRBJ2-1 TRBV7-2 NA TGTGCCAGCAGCTTAGGCGCTAGTTTTGGGAATGAGCAGTTCTTC CASSLGASFGNEQFF
NA TRBJ2-7 TRBV5-1 NA TGCGCCAGCAGCTGGGAAAGGGGTTCCTACGAGCAGTACTTC CASSWERGSYEQYF
TRBD1 TRBJ2-3 TRBV29-1 NA TGCAGCGTTGGACAGGGGTCAGATACGCAGTATTTT CSVGQGSDTQYF
NA TRBJ2-1 TRBV9 NA TGTGCCAGCAGCGGGACTACGGCTGAGCAGTTCTTC CASSGTTAEQFF
TRBD2 TRBJ2-3 TRBV5-6 NA TGTGCCAGCAGCCCGACACTAGCGAACACAGATACGCAGTATTTT CASSPTLANTDTQYF
TRBD2 TRBJ2-1 TRBV6-5 NA TGTGCCAGCAGTTACTCGGTGGCGGGAGGGGTTGAGCAGTTCTTC CASSYSVAGGVEQFF
NA TRBJ2-7 TRBV5-1 NA TGCGCCAGCAGCGTGCCGGGGGTGAACTCCTACGAGCAGTACTTC CASSVPGVNSYEQYF
NA TRBJ2-3 TRBV7-2 NA TGTGCCAGCAGCTTAGAAGGAGTTGGTACGCAGTATTTT CASSLEGVGTQYF
TRBD2 TRBJ2-1 TRBV11-3 NA TGTGCCAGCAGCTCGCGGGAGACGTACAATGAGCAGTTCTTC CASSSRETYNEQFF
TRBD1 TRBJ2-3 TRBV5-1 NA TGCGCCAGCAGCTTGCCCATGGCAGGGGGAAGCACAGATACGCAGTATTTT CASSLPMAGGSTDTQYF
NA TRBJ2-3 TRBV4-2 NA TGTGCCAGCAGCCAAGATCAGGCAGATACGCAGTATTTT CASSQDQADTQYF
NA TRBJ2-7 TRBV19 NA TGTGCCAGTAGTAGTCCAGTGGGTAGCGGCCACGAGCAGTACTTC CASSSPVGSGHEQYF
NA TRBJ2-3 TRBV7-6 NA TGTGCCAGCAGCTTAGACGGGGAACACGGGGTCGGGGGATACACAGATACGCAGTATTTT CASSLDGEHGVGGYTDTQYF
TRBD1 TRBJ2-1 TRBV9 NA TGTGCCAGCAGCGTACTTTCGGGACAGGGGTTCCGTGAGCAGTTCTTC CASSVLSGQGFREQFF
TRBD1 TRBJ2-7 TRBV27 NA TGTGCCAGCAGCGCTGGACGACAGGGCTACGAGCAGTACTTC CASSAGRQGYEQYF
NA TRBJ1-4 TRBV10-2 NA TGCGCCAGCAGTTCCGCAACTAATGAAAAACTGTTTTTT CASSSATNEKLFF
NA TRBJ1-4 TRBV6-5 once TGTGCCAGCAGAAAGGACAGAAATGAAAAACTGTTTTTT CASRKDRNEKLFF
TRBD1 TRBJ2-5 TRBV6-5 NA TGTGCCAGCAGTTACTCGGCAAACAGGGGGCCCGAGACCCAGTACTTC CASSYSANRGPETQYF
TRBD2 TRBJ2-7 TRBV2 NA TGTGCCAGCAGTGAGAGCGGGGGTCCCTACGAGCAGTACTTC CASSESGGPYEQYF
NA TRBJ2-2 TRBV25-1 once TGTGCCAGCAGTGGTTTAAAGGGTCGCGGGACCGGGGAGCTGTTTTTT CASSGLKGRGTGELFF
NA TRBJ2-5 TRBV7-9 NA TGTGCCAGCAGTAAACAGGACGGACAAGAGACCCAGTACTTC CASSKQDGQETQYF
NA TRBJ2-7 TRBV7-2 NA TGTGCCAGCAGCACTTACCCCGGGACCTACGAGCAGTACTTC CASSTYPGTYEQYF
TRBD1 TRBJ2-2 TRBV9 NA TGTGCCAGCAGCGGACGTCCTGGACAGGGGGCAACGAACACCGGGGAGCTGTTTTTT CASSGRPGQGATNTGELFF